The rows below give T cell receptor beta chains drawn from one sample of a study of CXCR3-negative and CXCR3-positive naive CD8 T cells. TCRdb reworked the 5' RACE reads into one entry per CDR3 protein, no DNA. Across 65,000 to 90,000 distinct CDR3 sequences, the top ten clones capture approximately 0.58% of the sample. Sample: naive CXCR3+ CD8+ T cells from blood. Receptors were obtained from a human donor in good health. Some clones in this sample may be carry-over from other donors' samples. The CDR3 runs from the conserved cysteine through the conserved F or W.

J gene,V gene,CDR3 protein
TRBJ2-7,TRBV27,CASGLGSLSSYEQYF
TRBJ1-1,TRBV20-1,CSPLPLTRNTEAFF
TRBJ2-2,TRBV7-9,CASSPLETWDTGELFF
TRBJ1-2,TRBV13,CASSPGHIYGYTF
TRBJ2-1,TRBV4-3,CASSQEKGKQFF
TRBJ1-1,TRBV7-2,CALRQQGATEAFF
TRBJ1-6,TRBV19,CASSIGGRGRSPLHF
TRBJ2-1,TRBV30,CAWNPGQGAGEQFF
TRBJ1-2,TRBV28,CASTEISTETNYGYTF
TRBJ2-7,TRBV20-1,CSARDPELAGVYEQYF
TRBJ2-7,TRBV6-2/TRBV6-3,CASSYTGTRYEQYF
TRBJ2-7,TRBV12-3/TRBV12-4,CASSFNSGGVSYEQYF
TRBJ1-4,TRBV20-1,CSARAPRSEKLFF
TRBJ1-1,TRBV28,CASSLRQSTFF
TRBJ1-2,TRBV28,CASSFISYGYTF
TRBJ2-1,TRBV28,CASSSPPSRDDEQFF
TRBJ2-3,TRBV5-1,CANPGLSGRAAADTQYF
TRBJ2-7,TRBV7-6,CASSLANVGQGLHEQYF
TRBJ2-3,TRBV7-9,CATRGGADTQYF
TRBJ1-5,TRBV29-1,CSVSRRRELNQPQLF
TRBJ2-7,TRBV12-3/TRBV12-4,CASSPVGVGQYF
TRBJ2-5,TRBV5-1,CASSEGLAPHQETQYF
TRBJ1-2,TRBV7-9,CASSFSDYYTF
TRBJ1-1,TRBV6-6,CASSYVISKNTEAFF
TRBJ1-2,TRBV6-5,CASSYAGVMDGYTF
TRBJ2-1,TRBV13,CASNIYNEQFF
TRBJ2-7,TRBV28,CASSLAGTHEQYF
TRBJ2-7,TRBV28,CASRDYSYEQYF
TRBJ2-7,TRBV28,CASSFLEYEQYF
TRBJ1-1,TRBV3-1,CASSLHLQGEAFF
TRBJ1-1,TRBV4-1,CASSQDPGGRNTEAFF
TRBJ2-7,TRBV7-6,CASSPSGLAYEQYF
TRBJ2-1,TRBV7-3,CASSLTSGLANNEQFF